These 31 T cell receptor beta chains came from one sample sequenced in a study of CD8 T cells in ankylosing spondylitis. Whole-study results and caveats: A motif of several highly homologous TCR beta variants was seen as apparently characteristic of ankylosing spondylitis blood.

TCRdb redid the calling of the 5' RACE reads with MiXCR, one entry per CDR3 protein. The sample includes more than 400,000 distinct CDR3 sequences, less than 6% of them seen just once. These TCRs are of unknown antigen specificity. The sample consisted of blood, either unsorted or a sorted T cell fraction (not recorded which). These receptor sequences come from a male donor with ankylosing spondylitis.

Only a few counts were recorded for this clonotype. V and J are TRBV4-1 and TRBJ2-5; D may be TRBD2 (6 bases). With 3 bases removed from V and 4 bases from J, the gap between germline ends came to 15 bases. Germline V gene lookup returns CDR1 MGHRA and CDR2 YSYEKL. This CDR3 contains 15 residues. The CDR3 DNA is TGCGCCAGCAGCCAGAGACGGGGGAGCGGAGAGACCCAGTACTTC. Translated, it gives CASSQRRGSGETQYF.

This clonotype was found many times. The chain uses TRBV7-9 and TRBJ2-5; D is unresolved. Germline V gene data show CDR1 as SEHNR and CDR2 as FQNEAQ (reference sequence). V lost 2 bases and J 9 bases, leaving 10 bases between the germline ends. This CDR3 comprises 12 residues. The CDR3 DNA follows: TGTGCCAGCAGCTTAATCTCCGCGGCCCAGTACTTC. It specifies CASSLISAAQYF.

For the CDR3, the DNA is TGTGCCAGCAGCCGTTATCTCGGGGGGCTGGAGACCCAGTACTTC. Translated, it gives CASSRYLGGLETQYF. The chain combines TRBV5-6 with TRBJ2-5; a possible D gene is TRBD2 (7 bases). Germline loops: CDR1 SGHDT, CDR2 YYEEEE. The CDR3 is 15 amino acids. The germline V and J ends were trimmed by 4 bases and 5 bases, with 18 bases remaining between them.

This clonotype showed up many times. The chain combines TRBV29-1 with TRBJ2-1, with 8 bases fitting TRBD2. V shed 4 bases, J shed 0 bases, and the junction held 14 bases outside the gene matches. The CDR3 sequence is 18 residues long. Germline CDR1 reads SQVTM; CDR2 reads ANQGSEA. The CDR3 DNA sequence: TGCAGCGTTGGGGGGGGTTATGAAAGCGGGAGCTCCTACAATGAGCAGTTCTTC. The encoded protein is CSVGGGYESGSSYNEQFF.

The sample holds many counts of this clonotype. The chain joins TRBV13 to TRBJ2-1; 7 nucleotides align to TRBD2. CDR1 is PRHDT, CDR2 FYEKMQ, per germline (reference sequence). V was clipped by 5 bases and J by 2 bases; unmatched bases: 12. This CDR3 is 17 amino acids long. CDR3 amino acids: CASSPRASGGPYNEQFF. Written as DNA, the CDR3 is TGTGCCAGCAGCCCCCGGGCTAGCGGAGGACCCTACAATGAGCAGTTCTTC.

Remarks on this clonotype: It may be a read error: a sequence one base away is much more abundant. The V call is TRBV20-1, the J call TRBJ2-2; either TRBD1 or TRBD2 may supply D (5 bases each). The CDR3 has 15 amino acids. The V gene lost 3 bases and the J gene lost 6 bases, with 17 bases spanning the gap. CDR1 and CDR2 from the germline V gene are DFQATT and SNEGSKA (reference sequence). In nucleotides, the CDR3 is TGCAGTGCTAGGAGGGGAGAATCGGACTCCGGGGAGCTGTTTTTT. Amino acid sequence: CSARRGESDSGELFF.

This clonotype was seen ten or more times. The gene calls are TRBV28 and TRBJ2-7, with D hard to call. Between the trimmed V and J ends, which lost 6 bases and 6 bases, there was a span of 15 bases. Germline loops: CDR1 MDHEN, CDR2 SYDVKM. CDR3 size: 13 residues. In DNA form, the CDR3 reads TGTGCCAGCAGGACATCCATGGACGGCGAGCAGTACTTC. Translated, it gives CASRTSMDGEQYF.

In its sample, this clonotype was seen many times. The V gene is TRBV4-2, the J gene TRBJ2-3, with D unresolved. This CDR3 region has 13 residues. V dropped 7 bases and J dropped 2 bases, with 10 bases sitting between them. Germline V lookup: CDR1 LGHNA, CDR2 YNFKEQ. The CDR3 protein is CASKTPNTDTQYF. CDR3 bases: TGTGCCAGCAAGACCCCTAACACAGATACGCAGTATTTT.

The sample holds many counts of this clonotype. This chain uses TRBV7-2 with TRBJ2-5; tentative D call: TRBD2 (5 bases). The CDR3 totals 16 residues. Trimming removed 2 bases at V and 5 bases at J, with 18 bases between. Germline V CDR1 and CDR2: SGHTA, FQGNSA. The CDR3 DNA reads TGTGCCAGCAGCTTAAAGGACTCTAGAGGTGTGGAGACCCAGTACTTC. Residues: CASSLKDSRGVETQYF. Drawing the rest from reference TRBV7-2 and TRBJ2-5, the complete variable domain is GAGVSQSPSNKVTEKGKDVELRCDPISGHTALYWYRQSLGQGLEFLIYFQGNSAPDKSGLPSDRFSAERTGGSVSTLTIQRTQQEDSAVYLCASSLKDSRGVETQYFGPGTRLLVL.

This clonotype occurred many times. The V gene is TRBV6-5, the J gene TRBJ1-4; D is unresolved. This CDR3 spans 15 amino acids. Germline CDR1 MNHEY, CDR2 SVGAGI. With 1 base removed from V and 0 bases from J, the gap between germline ends came to 6 bases. CDR3 amino acids: CASSYYPSTNEKLFF. The DNA for the CDR3 is TGTGCCAGCAGTTACTACCCGTCAACTAATGAAAAACTGTTTTTT.

There are many counts of this clonotype. The chain is built from TRBV6-5 and TRBJ1-3, with 9 positions matching TRBD1. J lost 4 bases, V lost 1 base, and 8 bases had no gene match. Per germline, CDR1 MNHEY and CDR2 SVGAGI. The length of the CDR3 is 17 residues. The CDR3 coding sequence is TGTGCCAGCAGTTACTGGGGACAGGGTGTACGAGGAAACACCATATATTTT. Translating gives CASSYWGQGVRGNTIYF.

This clonotype came up a few times. The chain uses TRBV2 and TRBJ2-2; D tentatively fits TRBD1 or TRBD2 (5 bases each). Germline lookup yields CDR1 SNHLY and CDR2 FYNNEI. Trimming removed 7 bases at V and 0 bases at J, with 12 bases between. There are 15 residues in the CDR3. CDR3 sequence (DNA): TGTGCCAGCACCATGGGACCCGCGAACACCGGGGAGCTGTTTTTT. Translation gives CASTMGPANTGELFF.

The gene calls are TRBV7-2 and TRBJ2-7; D is perhaps TRBD1 (6 bases). Germline loops: CDR1 SGHTA, CDR2 FQGNSA. This CDR3 spans 14 amino acids. The V gene lost 5 bases and the J gene lost 1 base, with 12 bases spanning the gap. CDR3 in amino acids: CASSVGGQSYEQYF. The DNA of the CDR3 is TGTGCCAGCAGCGTAGGAGGACAGTCCTACGAGCAGTACTTC.

The chain links TRBV6-2 or TRBV6-3 to TRBJ2-1; D call uncertain. Germline V gene lookup returns CDR1 MNHEY and CDR2 SVGEGT. V lost 6 bases to trimming and J lost 6 bases, with 15 bases between them. The CDR3 spans 14 residues. CDR3 nucleotide sequence: TGTGCCAGCAGCTCTAGAGTTCCCCGCAATGAGCAGTTCTTC. Residues: CASSSRVPRNEQFF.

This clonotype was counted between two and nine times. The chain uses TRBV11-2 and TRBJ2-6; D uncertain. Trimming stripped 3 bases from V and 4 bases from J, with 7 bases between. Germline CDR1 is SGHAT and CDR2 is FQNNGV. CDR3 length equals 14 residues. CDR3 amino acids: CASSLSWGANVLTF. The CDR3 coding sequence is TGTGCCAGCAGCTTGAGTTGGGGGGCCAACGTCCTGACTTTC.

This clonotype came up many times. The chain has TRBV7-2 and TRBJ1-2; possible D gene TRBD1, 5 bases. Trimming stripped 7 bases from V and 4 bases from J, with 22 bases between. This CDR3 contains 16 residues. Germline CDR1 and CDR2: SGHTA and FQGNSA. For the CDR3, the DNA is TGTGCCAGCACCCAAATGGGGCCAACACTTAGCTATGGCTACACCTTC. Translation: CASTQMGPTLSYGYTF.

This clonotype was recorded many times. This chain joins TRBV4-2 and TRBJ1-5; the D gene is possibly TRBD1 (5 bases). The germline gives CDR1 LGHNA, CDR2 YNFKEQ. The V end lost 5 bases, the J end lost 0 bases, and 11 bases lay between the germline ends. The CDR3 totals 15 residues. CDR3 nucleotides: TGTGCCAGCAGCACCGACAGAAATAGCAATCAGCCCCAGCATTTT. Translation: CASSTDRNSNQPQHF.

This chain uses TRBV5-5 with TRBJ1-2; D is undetermined. Germline CDR1 reads SGHKS; CDR2 reads YYEKEE (reference sequence). The CDR3 is 15 amino acids. V was shortened by 0 bases and J by 0 bases, with 9 bases between the two germline ends. CDR3 DNA: TGTGCCAGCAGCTTGGCGGTGGTAACTAACTATGGCTACACCTTC. Its protein is CASSLAVVTNYGYTF.

The rearrangement uses TRBV7-9 and TRBJ2-2; TRBD2 might be the D (5 bases). The CDR3 length is 16 residues. V was shortened by 5 bases and J by 3 bases, with 16 bases between the two germline ends. Germline V CDR1 and CDR2: SEHNR, FQNEAQ (reference sequence). The CDR3 nucleotides read TGTGCCAGCAGCGAACGCACCGGGCGGGACACCGGGGAGCTGTTTTTT. Protein sequence: CASSERTGRDTGELFF.

This clonotype was seen ten or more times. The chain combines TRBV5-1 with TRBJ2-1; 7 bases map to TRBD1. This CDR3 has 15 residues. Germline lookup yields CDR1 SGHRS and CDR2 YFSETQ. Trimming removed 4 bases from V and 0 bases from J; junction bases left unmatched: 4. The CDR3 is CASSIRDSSYNEQFF. The DNA of the CDR3 is TGCGCCAGCAGCATCCGGGACAGCTCCTACAATGAGCAGTTCTTC. Looking up the rest from reference TRBV5-1 and TRBJ2-1 gives the full variable domain: KAGVTQTPRYLIKTRGQQVTLSCSPISGHRSVSWYQQTPGQGLQFLFEYFSETQRNKGNFPGRFSGRQFSNSRSEMNVSTLELGDSALYLCASSIRDSSYNEQFFGPGTRLTVL.

In its sample, this clonotype was seen many times. This chain uses TRBV5-1 with TRBJ2-3; D gene ambiguous. The CDR3 contains 12 residues. Trimming took off 4 bases at V and 7 bases at J, with 10 bases between the two ends. CDR1 is SGHRS and CDR2 is YFSETQ in the germline V gene. The CDR3 DNA sequence: TGCGCCAGCAGCCCGGGCCACTATACGCAGTATTTT. It is translated as CASSPGHYTQYF. Together with reference TRBV5-1 and TRBJ2-3, the CDR3 gives the full variable domain: KAGVTQTPRYLIKTRGQQVTLSCSPISGHRSVSWYQQTPGQGLQFLFEYFSETQRNKGNFPGRFSGRQFSNSRSEMNVSTLELGDSALYLCASSPGHYTQYFGPGTRLTVL.

This clonotype was found many times. This rearrangement joins TRBV6-2 or TRBV6-3 to TRBJ2-1; 7 bases map to TRBD1. The length of the CDR3 is 15 residues. Germline CDR1 is MNHEY and CDR2 is SVGEGT. V lost 8 bases, J lost 2 bases, and 9 bases stayed unmatched. The CDR3 DNA is TGTGCCAGCGGGATCCGGGACAGCGCCTACAATGAGCAGTTCTTC. Residues: CASGIRDSAYNEQFF.

At least ten counts were recorded for this clonotype. The genes are TRBV6-5 and TRBJ1-3, with D unresolved. This CDR3 contains 15 residues. Germline lookup yields CDR1 MNHEY and CDR2 SVGAGI. The V end lost 4 bases, the J end lost 0 bases, and 10 bases lay between the germline ends. This chain's CDR3 is CASSSRWGSGNTIYF. CDR3 bases: TGTGCCAGCAGTTCCCGCTGGGGCTCTGGAAACACCATATATTTT.

This clonotype was observed at least ten times. The chain carries TRBV11-2 and TRBJ2-1; TRBD2 matches at 10 bases. Germline loops: CDR1 SGHAT, CDR2 FQNNGV. Losses at the gene ends were 6 bases for V and 2 bases for J; bases not matched to a gene: 7. CDR3 length: 16 residues. This CDR3 is CASRPLSGRPYNEQFF. The CDR3 coding sequence is TGTGCCAGCAGGCCCCTTAGCGGGAGGCCCTACAATGAGCAGTTCTTC.

This clonotype was observed at least ten times. The chain recombines TRBV5-6 with TRBJ2-7, with D perhaps TRBD1 (6 bases). CDR1 is SGHDT and CDR2 is YYEEEE in the germline V gene. V lost 0 bases and J lost 7, with 14 bases in between. The CDR3 contains 14 residues. CDR3 sequence (DNA): TGTGCCAGCAGCTTGGCCGGGACACGGAAAGAGCAGTACTTC. This translates into CASSLAGTRKEQYF.

In its sample, this clonotype was seen many times. The chain carries TRBV20-1 and TRBJ2-7, with 9 bases identical to TRBD1. The CDR3 totals 13 residues. Germline-derived CDR1 and CDR2 are DFQATT and SNEGSKA (reference sequence). Trimming at V came to 6 bases and at J to 2 bases, leaving 5 bases not matched to a gene. CDR3 amino acids: CSALRDRAYEQYF. As DNA, the CDR3 is TGCAGTGCCCTCCGGGACAGGGCCTACGAGCAGTACTTC.

V usage is TRBV28 and J usage is TRBJ2-5; 13 nucleotides agree with TRBD2. With 5 bases clipped from V and 3 bases from J, the junction kept 6 bases outside the gene matches. This CDR3 region has 16 residues. The germline CDR1 and CDR2 sequences are MDHEN and SYDVKM. The CDR3 here is CASSLTSGGPEETQYF. In DNA, the CDR3 is TGTGCCAGCAGTCTGACTAGCGGGGGGCCGGAAGAGACCCAGTACTTC.

The sample holds many counts of this clonotype. This chain uses TRBV4-3 with TRBJ2-3; no firm D call. From germline, CDR1 is LGHNA and CDR2 YSLEER. V lost 4 bases and J lost 4, with 9 bases in between. The length of the CDR3 is 13 residues. CDR3 nucleotide sequence: TGCGCCAGCAGCCCAAGTTGGGCAGATACGCAGTATTTT. Its translation: CASSPSWADTQYF.

V is TRBV27 and J is TRBJ2-7, with a possible D match to TRBD1 (5 bases). Trimming took 0 bases from V and 0 from J, leaving 9 bases between them. The CDR3 is made up of 15 amino acids. Looked up from germline, CDR1 is MNHEY and CDR2 is SMNVEV (reference sequence). The CDR3 region is CASSLSQGTSYEQYF. The CDR3 nucleotides read TGTGCCAGCAGTTTATCCCAGGGAACCTCCTACGAGCAGTACTTC.

The chain couples TRBV4-3 to TRBJ1-3; D not certain. V dropped 1 base and J dropped 3 bases, with 16 bases sitting between them. Germline CDR1 and CDR2: LGHNA and YSLEER. This CDR3 has 17 residues. The CDR3 protein is CASSQGVASEIGNTIYF. CDR3 bases: TGCGCCAGCAGCCAAGGGGTCGCGTCTGAGATTGGAAACACCATATATTTT.

This clonotype was observed a few times. The J gene is TRBJ2-7, the V gene TRBV13; no reliable D call. CDR1 PRHDT and CDR2 FYEKMQ come from the germline V gene (reference sequence). V lost 5 bases to trimming and J lost 5 bases, with 10 bases between them. This CDR3 spans 12 amino acids. The CDR3 sequence: CASSPETDEQYF. CDR3 in DNA: TGTGCCAGCAGCCCGGAGACCGACGAGCAGTACTTC.